Below, one T cell receptor (beta chain) is given with its context. Some clones are missing from TCRdb's copy, which holds only in-frame ones; the method was immunoSEQ multiplex PCR. The sample consists of about 190,000 clones, around nine tenths of them appearing once. This sample is drawn from a study of blood T cell repertoires in COVID-19. Study in general: The cDNA or gDNA used as material had been derived from T cells, B-cell-depleted T cells, or PBMCs.

With 0 bases removed from V and 7 bases from J, the gap between germline ends came to 13 bases. The germline V gene encodes CDR1 SGHDN and CDR2 FVKESK. This CDR3 is 15 amino acids long. The material sequenced was peripheral blood. The sequence was collected from a woman in her thirties or forties who had recovered from COVID-19. J is TRBJ2-1 and V is TRBV14, with a weak D call TRBD1 (5 bases). The CDR3 loop is CASSQDLRGWNEQFF. CDR3 nucleotide sequence: TGTGCCAGCAGCCAAGATCTTAGGGGATGGAATGAGCAGTTCTTC.